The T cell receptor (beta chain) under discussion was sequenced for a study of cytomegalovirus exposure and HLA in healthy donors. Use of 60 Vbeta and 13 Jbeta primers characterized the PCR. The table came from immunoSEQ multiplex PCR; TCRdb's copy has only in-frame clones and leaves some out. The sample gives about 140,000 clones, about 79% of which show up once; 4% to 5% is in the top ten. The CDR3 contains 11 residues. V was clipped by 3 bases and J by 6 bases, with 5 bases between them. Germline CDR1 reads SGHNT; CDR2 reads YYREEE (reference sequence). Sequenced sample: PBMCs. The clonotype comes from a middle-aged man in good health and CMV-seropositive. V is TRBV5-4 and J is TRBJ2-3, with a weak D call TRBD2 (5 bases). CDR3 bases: TGTGCCAGCAGCTGGGAGGATACGCAGTATTTT. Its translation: CASSWEDTQYF.